The 26 T cell receptor beta chains below all came from one sample that was sequenced in a study of blood T cell repertoires in COVID-19. Profiling relied on immunoSEQ multiplex PCR, and the TCRdb table lists in-frame clones only, not all of them. The sample includes more than 200,000 clones, 65% to 90% of them seen just once. Sequencing input: PBMCs or T cells enriched from blood (not recorded which). The source of these receptors is a man between 40 and 49 years old who had recovered from COVID-19.

This sequence joins TRBV5-1 and TRBJ1-3; D may be TRBD1 (5 bases). Between the trimmed V and J ends, which lost 0 bases and 4 bases, there was a span of 11 bases. The germline V gene encodes CDR1 SGHRS and CDR2 YFSETQ. This CDR3 spans 15 amino acids. The CDR3 DNA reads as TGCGCCAGCAGCTTGGATGGGGCAGCGGGAAACACCATATATTTT. It yields the protein CASSLDGAAGNTIYF.

The V and J genes are TRBV5-1 and TRBJ2-7, with 7 bases lining up with TRBD1. Looked up from germline, CDR1 is SGHRS and CDR2 is YFSETQ. The CDR3 length is 14 residues. Trimming took 2 bases from V and 7 from J; bases not matched to a gene: 9. In DNA form, the CDR3 reads TGCGCCAGCAGCTTCGACAGGGTCCTAGGAGAGCAGTACTTC. The encoded protein is CASSFDRVLGEQYF.

The CDR3 region has the DNA TGCGCCAGCAGTCATAGGACAGGGTTTTCGGCCTATAGCAATCAGCCCCAGCATTTT. This sequence encodes CASSHRTGFSAYSNQPQHF. This sequence joins TRBV23-1 and TRBJ1-5, with TRBD1 matching over 8 bases. TRBV23-1 has ORF status, its function being uncertain. Trimming removed 3 bases from V and 0 bases from J; junction bases left unmatched: 13. This CDR3 is 19 amino acids long.

This clone appeared a few times. This chain links TRBV27 with TRBJ1-1; D is perhaps TRBD1 (6 bases). This CDR3 is 11 amino acids long. Germline CDR1 MNHEY, CDR2 SMNVEV (reference sequence). V was pared by 7 bases and J by 14 bases, with 17 bases between. CDR3 DNA sequence: TGTGCCAGCATCGACGGGACATCGGTCTTCTTT. Amino acids: CASIDGTSVFF.

CDR3 loop: CASSLGPREGGELFF. In DNA form, the CDR3 reads TGTGCCAGCAGCTTAGGCCCCAGGGAAGGCGGGGAGCTGTTTTTT. The chain combines TRBV7-9 with TRBJ2-2; possibly TRBD1 for D (5 bases). The CDR3 length is 15 residues. Germline CDR1 reads SEHNR; CDR2 reads FQNEAQ (reference sequence). Trimming shortened V by 1 base and J by 7 bases, and 13 bases separated the two germline ends.

The chain recombines TRBV4-2 with TRBJ2-7; D might be TRBD2 (5 bases). The CDR3 is made up of 15 amino acids. From germline, CDR1 is LGHNA and CDR2 YNFKEQ. The V gene lost 0 bases and the J gene lost 2 bases, with 11 bases spanning the gap. The chain's CDR3 is CASSQDWSGTYEQYF. The CDR3 bases are TGTGCCAGCAGCCAAGATTGGAGCGGAACCTACGAGCAGTACTTC.

The genes are TRBV28 and TRBJ1-3; D is uncertain. This CDR3 comprises 15 residues. The V end lost 4 bases, the J end lost 2 bases, and 12 bases lay between the germline ends. Germline CDR1 and CDR2: MDHEN and SYDVKM. The CDR3 DNA reads as TGTGCCAGCAGTTCCCCCACAAATGCTGGAAACACCATATATTTT. Translation gives CASSSPTNAGNTIYF.

The chain recombines TRBV10-3 with TRBJ1-1; possibly TRBD1 for D (6 bases). The V gene's germline CDR1 is ENHRY and CDR2 SYGVKD. This CDR3 spans 16 amino acids. The germline V and J ends were trimmed by 3 bases and 1 base, with 15 bases remaining between them. The DNA for the CDR3 is TGTGCCATCAGTGAATACCCGGGACAAACGAACACTGAAGCTTTCTTT. Translation: CAISEYPGQTNTEAFF.

The chain has TRBV7-9 and TRBJ2-3, with 10 bases identical to TRBD2. Per the germline V gene, CDR1 is SEHNR and CDR2 is FQNEAQ (reference sequence). J was trimmed by 1 base and V by 5 bases; bases with no gene match: 6. This CDR3 spans 16 amino acids. In DNA, the CDR3 is TGTGCCAGCAGCCCCTCGGGGACTAGCGGCACAGATACGCAGTATTTT. Amino acid sequence: CASSPSGTSGTDTQYF.

The gene calls are TRBV9 and TRBJ1-2; D unclear. Germline lookup yields CDR1 SGDLS and CDR2 YYNGEE. CDR3 length: 14 residues. Trimming shortened V by 4 bases and J by 2 bases, and 12 bases separated the two germline ends. CDR3 residues: CASSPGADNYGYTF. DNA of the CDR3: TGTGCCAGCAGCCCTGGAGCAGACAACTATGGCTACACCTTC.

The chain has TRBV7-2 and TRBJ1-2; 7 bases line up with TRBD1. This CDR3 contains 14 residues. Germline trimming cut 5 bases from V and 4 bases from J; bases unmatched to any gene: 7. Germline V CDR1 and CDR2: SGHTA, FQGNSA. In DNA, the CDR3 is TGTGCCAGCAGCAGAGGACAGGAAATCTATGGCTACACCTTC. Residues: CASSRGQEIYGYTF.

The rearrangement joins TRBV13 to TRBJ1-5; weak D call: TRBD1 (5 bases). The V and J ends lost 5 bases and 3 bases respectively, with 8 bases between them. Germline CDR1 is PRHDT and CDR2 is FYEKMQ (reference sequence). The CDR3 contains 13 residues. The DNA of the CDR3 is TGTGCCAGCAGCGCAGGGCCCAATCAGCCCCAGCATTTT. This sequence encodes CASSAGPNQPQHF.

J is TRBJ2-1 and V is TRBV7-6, with 9 bases fitting TRBD2. There are 18 residues in the CDR3. The V gene end was trimmed by 2 bases and the J gene end by 0 bases; junction bases not matched to a gene: 8. Germline V gives CDR1 SGHVS, CDR2 FNYEAQ. In nucleotides, the CDR3 is TGTGCCAGCAGCTTACCGGTTAGCGGGGGCAGCTCCTACAATGAGCAGTTCTTC. As protein: CASSLPVSGGSSYNEQFF.

V gene TRBV4-3 combines with J gene TRBJ1-6; the D gene is possibly TRBD1 (6 bases). The CDR3 totals 18 residues. CDR1 and CDR2 (germline): LGHNA, YSLEER. Trimming shortened V by 2 bases and J by 6 bases, and 20 bases separated the two germline ends. Written as DNA, the CDR3 is TGCGCCAGCAGCCAAAGGGGCTGGGGGGGCGCAGGTAATTCACCCCTCCACTTT. It yields the protein CASSQRGWGGAGNSPLHF.

This chain links TRBV5-1 with TRBJ2-6, with D possibly matching TRBD1 (5 bases). This CDR3 contains 16 residues. Trimming cost V 4 bases and J 0 bases, with 11 bases left between them. The germline V gene encodes CDR1 SGHRS and CDR2 YFSETQ. The CDR3 spells CASSPTGSSGANVLTF. CDR3 nucleotides: TGCGCCAGCAGCCCCACAGGTAGCTCTGGGGCCAACGTCCTGACTTTC.

This rearrangement joins TRBV7-9 to TRBJ2-3, with D possibly TRBD2 on 7 matching bases. Germline CDR1 and CDR2: SEHNR and FQNEAQ (reference sequence). V was clipped by 5 bases and J by 2 bases, with 14 bases between them. CDR3 size: 15 residues. Here the CDR3 DNA reads TGTGCCAGCAGCCCTGCTGCGGGGGCCACAGATACGCAGTATTTT. Amino acid sequence: CASSPAAGATDTQYF.

The chain recombines TRBV12-3 or TRBV12-4 with TRBJ2-3, with D possibly being TRBD1 (6 bases). The CDR3 covers 13 residues. V was shortened by 6 bases and J by 4 bases, with 11 bases between the two germline ends. The CDR3 DNA is TGTGCCAGCAGCCAGGGGTGGGCAGATACGCAGTATTTT. Protein sequence: CASSQGWADTQYF.

This clone occurred once. The V gene is TRBV7-2, the J gene TRBJ2-7; TRBD2 might be the D (6 bases). CDR1 and CDR2 (germline): SGHTA, FQGNSA. CDR3 length: 13 residues. The V end was cut by 5 bases, the J end by 2 bases, with 10 bases between. Written as DNA, the CDR3 is TGTGCCAGCAGCGGGACTGCCGCCTACGAGCAGTACTTC. Encoded protein: CASSGTAAYEQYF.

This chain joins TRBV2 and TRBJ2-5, with TRBD2 as a possible D gene (5 bases). The V gene lost 8 bases and the J gene lost 7 bases, with 20 bases spanning the gap. Looked up from germline, CDR1 is SNHLY and CDR2 is FYNNEI. The CDR3 runs 14 residues. The CDR3 DNA follows: TGTGCCAGCGGACGGGCAGGAGGTGAGGGGACCCAGTACTTC. Amino acid sequence: CASGRAGGEGTQYF.

The V call is TRBV5-1, the J call TRBJ1-5; a possible D gene is TRBD1 (5 bases). This CDR3 comprises 13 residues. The V end lost 1 base, the J end lost 5 bases, and 7 bases lay between the germline ends. Germline assignment: CDR1 SGHRS and CDR2 YFSETQ. CDR3 sequence (DNA): TGCGCCAGCAGCTTGAGGGGCGATCAGCCCCAGCATTTT. This gives the protein CASSLRGDQPQHF.

This rearrangement joins TRBV19 to TRBJ1-1; TRBD1 matches 11 bases. V was pared by 8 bases and J by 0 bases, with 17 bases of the junction left unmatched. Germline V gene sequence: CDR1 LNHDA, CDR2 SQIVND (reference sequence). The CDR3 length is 19 residues. This chain's CDR3 is CASRGSLGQGVLMNTEAFF. The CDR3 DNA reads TGTGCCAGTCGAGGGAGCTTGGGACAGGGGGTTTTGATGAACACTGAAGCTTTCTTT. The full variable domain, in which reference TRBV19 and TRBJ1-1 provide the parts outside the CDR3, is DGGITQSPKYLFRKEGQNVTLSCEQNLNHDAMYWYRQDPGQGLRLIYYSQIVNDFQKGDIAEGYSVSREKKESFPLTVTSAQKNPTAFYLCASRGSLGQGVLMNTEAFFGQGTRLTVV.

The CDR3 DNA reads as TGTGCCAGCAGTGAGGCGGGGACAGGGGAGAAACTGTTTTTT. Translated, it gives CASSEAGTGEKLFF. J is TRBJ1-4 and V is TRBV28; 10 bases line up with TRBD1. CDR3 length equals 14 residues. Germline V CDR1 and CDR2: MDHEN, SYDVKM. V lost 5 bases, J lost 11 bases, and 8 bases stayed unmatched.

The chain carries TRBV28 and TRBJ1-6, with D unclear. The CDR3 has 14 amino acids. V lost 5 bases, J lost 14 bases, and 19 bases lay in between. Germline lookup yields CDR1 MDHEN and CDR2 SYDVKM. The CDR3 DNA reads TGTGCCAGCAGTCTGCGGGCCACCACTTTTACCCTCCACTTT. It is translated as CASSLRATTFTLHF.

The chain is built from TRBV27 and TRBJ1-5, with TRBD1 matching 7 bases. From germline, CDR1 is MNHEY and CDR2 SMNVEV (reference sequence). This CDR3 contains 14 residues. Trimming at V came to 5 bases and at J to 7 bases, leaving 8 bases not matched to a gene. DNA of the CDR3: TGTGCCAGCAGTCCCCTGACAGGGTCACAGCCCCAGCATTTT. Translated: CASSPLTGSQPQHF.

The rearrangement links TRBV5-1 to TRBJ1-1; no reliable D call. The CDR3 totals 14 residues. With 4 bases removed from V and 3 bases from J, the gap between germline ends came to 13 bases. Germline lookup yields CDR1 SGHRS and CDR2 YFSETQ. The CDR3 loop reads CASSEGPADTEAFF. DNA for the CDR3: TGCGCCAGCAGCGAGGGCCCAGCGGACACTGAAGCTTTCTTT.

This clone was counted a few times. The same CDR3 is also encoded by other DNA sequences in this sample. The chain recombines TRBV11-2 with TRBJ1-2, with 8 bases lining up with TRBD1. J was trimmed by 2 bases and V by 5 bases; bases with no gene match: 7. Germline values: CDR1 SGHAT, CDR2 FQNNGV. The CDR3 is 15 residues long. CDR3 nucleotides: TGTGCCAGCAGCCGTCCCGGGACAGGAAACTATGGCTACACCTTC. Translating it yields CASSRPGTGNYGYTF.